This TCR beta chain was sequenced for a study of early T cells in non-severe SARS-CoV-2 infection. Study-level background: Sequencing of unsorted whole blood was done on bulk RNA, leaving chains unpaired.

The V end was cut by 6 bases, the J end by 5 bases, with 16 bases between. Germline lookup yields CDR1 DFQATT and CDR2 SNEGSKA (reference sequence). This CDR3 is 13 amino acids long. In the library, individual cDNA molecules carried attached unique molecular identifiers. TCRdb re-derived calls from the 5' RACE reads in MiXCR, one entry per CDR3 protein. Among some 80,000 distinct CDR3 sequences listed, roughly 4.7% were seen once. Overall study results and limits: Missing private and CD4 specificities, VDJdb matching favored anti-spike CD8 responses.

This clonotype has ten or more counts. Its matching antigen is unknown. The chain carries TRBV20-1 and TRBJ2-5; D is uncertain. The TCR sequence derives from an adult who was a healthcare worker with PCR-confirmed SARS-CoV-2 infection or an uninfected control (not recorded which). The sequenced sample was whole blood, obtained at baseline. The CDR3 DNA reads TGCAGTGCCCCCTCACCGGGCCAGGAGACCCAGTACTTC. The encoded protein is CSAPSPGQETQYF.